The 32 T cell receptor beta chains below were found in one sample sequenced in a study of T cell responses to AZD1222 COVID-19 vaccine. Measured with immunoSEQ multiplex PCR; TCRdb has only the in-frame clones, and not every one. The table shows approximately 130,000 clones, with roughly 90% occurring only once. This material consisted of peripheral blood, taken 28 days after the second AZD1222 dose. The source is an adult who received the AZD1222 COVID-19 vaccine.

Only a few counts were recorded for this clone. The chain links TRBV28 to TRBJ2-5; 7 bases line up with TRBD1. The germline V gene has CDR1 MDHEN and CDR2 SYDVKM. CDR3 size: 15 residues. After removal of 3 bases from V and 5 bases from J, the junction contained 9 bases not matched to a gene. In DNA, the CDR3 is TGTGCCAGCAGTTTGTCTGCAGGGGGAAGGGAGACCCAGTACTTC. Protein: CASSLSAGGRETQYF.

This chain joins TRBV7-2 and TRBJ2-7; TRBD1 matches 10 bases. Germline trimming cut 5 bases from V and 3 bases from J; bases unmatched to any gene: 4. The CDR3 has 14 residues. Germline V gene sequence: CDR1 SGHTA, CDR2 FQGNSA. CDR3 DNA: TGTGCCAGCAGCACGGGACAGGGGATCTACGAGCAGTACTTC. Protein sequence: CASSTGQGIYEQYF.

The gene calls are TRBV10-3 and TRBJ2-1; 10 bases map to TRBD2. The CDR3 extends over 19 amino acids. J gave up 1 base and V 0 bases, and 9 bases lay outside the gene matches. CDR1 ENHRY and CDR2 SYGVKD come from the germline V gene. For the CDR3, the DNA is TGTGCCATCAGTGAGTCCTCTAGCGGGAGCCATCGGTCCTACAATGAGCAGTTCTTC. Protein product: CAISESSSGSHRSYNEQFF.

The CDR3 sequence: CASSQGVLAEQYF. DNA for the CDR3: TGTGCCAGTAGCCAGGGAGTGTTAGCCGAGCAGTACTTC. V usage is TRBV19 and J usage is TRBJ2-7; D may be TRBD1 or TRBD2 (5 bases each). With 6 bases removed from V and 6 bases from J, the gap between germline ends came to 15 bases. CDR3 length equals 13 residues. Germline V gene sequence: CDR1 LNHDA, CDR2 SQIVND (reference sequence).

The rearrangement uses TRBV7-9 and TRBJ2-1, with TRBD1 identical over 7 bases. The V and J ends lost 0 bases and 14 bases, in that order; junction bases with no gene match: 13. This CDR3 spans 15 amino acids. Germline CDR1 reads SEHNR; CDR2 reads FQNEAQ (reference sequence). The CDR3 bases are TGTGCCAGCAGCTTAGCGCCGACGACAGGGTACCCGGAGTTCTTC. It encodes CASSLAPTTGYPEFF.

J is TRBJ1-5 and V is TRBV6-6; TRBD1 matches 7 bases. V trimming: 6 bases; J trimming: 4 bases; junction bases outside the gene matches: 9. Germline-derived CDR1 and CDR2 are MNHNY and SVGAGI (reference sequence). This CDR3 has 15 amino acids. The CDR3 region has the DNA TGTGCCAGCAGCTACGGGACAGAAACTAATCAGCCCCAGCATTTT. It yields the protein CASSYGTETNQPQHF.

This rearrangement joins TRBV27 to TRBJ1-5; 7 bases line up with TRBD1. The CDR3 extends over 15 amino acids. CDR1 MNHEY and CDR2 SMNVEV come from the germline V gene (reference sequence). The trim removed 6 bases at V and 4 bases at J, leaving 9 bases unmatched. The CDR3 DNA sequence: TGTGCCAGCAGCGCACCGGGACAGAGAAATCAGCCCCAGCATTTT. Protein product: CASSAPGQRNQPQHF.

The CDR3 sequence: CASSLATGGGTNEKLFF. The CDR3 bases are TGTGCCAGCAGCTTAGCCACGGGGGGGGGAACTAATGAAAAACTGTTTTTT. The V and J genes are TRBV7-8 and TRBJ1-4; D is possibly TRBD1 (5 bases). Trimming stripped 0 bases from V and 1 base from J, with 12 bases between. The germline V gene has CDR1 SGHVS and CDR2 FQNEAQ. The CDR3 runs to 17 residues.

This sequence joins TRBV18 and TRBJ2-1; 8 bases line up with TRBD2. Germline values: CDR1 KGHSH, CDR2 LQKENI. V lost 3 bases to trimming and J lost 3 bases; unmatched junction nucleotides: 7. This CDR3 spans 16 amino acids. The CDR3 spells CASSPRAGGDYNEQFF. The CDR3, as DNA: TGTGCCAGCTCACCGAGGGCGGGAGGTGACTACAATGAGCAGTTCTTC.

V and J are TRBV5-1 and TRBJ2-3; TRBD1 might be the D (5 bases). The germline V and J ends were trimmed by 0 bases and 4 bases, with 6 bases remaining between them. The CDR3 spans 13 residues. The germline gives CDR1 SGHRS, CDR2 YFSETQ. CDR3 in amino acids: CASSLGGPDTQYF. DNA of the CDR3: TGCGCCAGCAGCTTGGGGGGCCCAGATACGCAGTATTTT.

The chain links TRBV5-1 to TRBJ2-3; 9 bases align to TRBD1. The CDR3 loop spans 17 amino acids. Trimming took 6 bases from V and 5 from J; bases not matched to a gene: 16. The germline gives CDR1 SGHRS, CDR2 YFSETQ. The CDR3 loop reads CASKNIPGQGVGDTQYF. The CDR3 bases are TGCGCCAGCAAAAACATACCGGGACAGGGTGTGGGAGATACGCAGTATTTT.

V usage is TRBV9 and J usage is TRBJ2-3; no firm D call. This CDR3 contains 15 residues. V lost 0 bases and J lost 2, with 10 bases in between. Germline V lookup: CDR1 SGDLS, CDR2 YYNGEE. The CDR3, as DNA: TGTGCCAGCAGCGTAGGGGGTATTACCACAGATACGCAGTATTTT. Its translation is CASSVGGITTDTQYF.

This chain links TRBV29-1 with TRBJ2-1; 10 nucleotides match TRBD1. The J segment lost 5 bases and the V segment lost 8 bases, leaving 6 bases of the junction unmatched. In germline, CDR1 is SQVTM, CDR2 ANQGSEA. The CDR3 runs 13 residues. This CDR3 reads CSTDRGRHNEQFF. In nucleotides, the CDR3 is TGCAGCACAGACAGGGGGCGTCACAATGAGCAGTTCTTC.

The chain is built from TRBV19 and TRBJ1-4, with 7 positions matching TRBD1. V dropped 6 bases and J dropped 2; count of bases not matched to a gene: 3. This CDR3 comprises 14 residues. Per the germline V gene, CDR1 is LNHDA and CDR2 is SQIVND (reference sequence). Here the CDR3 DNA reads TGTGCCAGTAGGACAGGGAGGACTAATGAAAAACTGTTTTTT. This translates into CASRTGRTNEKLFF.

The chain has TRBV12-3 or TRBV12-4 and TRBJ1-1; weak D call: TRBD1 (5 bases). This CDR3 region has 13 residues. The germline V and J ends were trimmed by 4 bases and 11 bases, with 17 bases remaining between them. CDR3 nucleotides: TGTGCCAGCAGTTGGACCCGGGACTTGAGTGCTTTCTTT. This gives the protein CASSWTRDLSAFF.

The CDR3 region is CASRTGTGIYEKLFF. CDR3 DNA: TGTGCCAGCAGGACCGGGACAGGGATATATGAAAAACTGTTTTTT. The chain carries TRBV6-5 and TRBJ1-4, with 9 bases aligning to TRBD1. The CDR3 extends over 15 amino acids. Germline V gene lookup returns CDR1 MNHEY and CDR2 SVGAGI. V trimming: 6 bases; J trimming: 6 bases; junction bases outside the gene matches: 8.

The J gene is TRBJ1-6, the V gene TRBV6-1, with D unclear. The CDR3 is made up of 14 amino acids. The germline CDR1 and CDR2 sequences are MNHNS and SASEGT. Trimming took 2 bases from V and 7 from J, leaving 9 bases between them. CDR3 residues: CASSERPRNSPLHF. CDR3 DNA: TGTGCCAGCAGTGAACGGCCAAGGAATTCACCCCTCCACTTT.

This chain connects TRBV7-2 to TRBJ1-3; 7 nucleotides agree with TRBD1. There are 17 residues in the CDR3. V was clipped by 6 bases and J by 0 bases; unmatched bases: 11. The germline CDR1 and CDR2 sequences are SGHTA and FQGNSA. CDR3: CASSFTGTANSGNTIYF. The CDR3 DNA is TGTGCCAGCAGTTTTACCGGGACAGCGAACTCTGGAAACACCATATATTTT.

CDR3 nucleotides: TGTGCCAGTAGTATAGGGACGGTACCCAAAGCTTTCTTT. Protein product: CASSIGTVPKAFF. The rearrangement joins TRBV19 to TRBJ1-1; D gene uncertain. This CDR3 comprises 13 residues. Trimming removed 1 base from V and 9 bases from J, with 12 bases in between. The germline V gene has CDR1 LNHDA and CDR2 SQIVND (reference sequence).

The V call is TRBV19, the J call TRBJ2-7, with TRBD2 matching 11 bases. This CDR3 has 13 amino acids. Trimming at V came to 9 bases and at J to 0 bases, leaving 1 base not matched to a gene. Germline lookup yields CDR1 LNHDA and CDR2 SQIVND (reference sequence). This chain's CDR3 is CASGTSGSYEQYF. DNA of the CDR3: TGTGCCAGCGGGACTAGCGGCTCCTACGAGCAGTACTTC.

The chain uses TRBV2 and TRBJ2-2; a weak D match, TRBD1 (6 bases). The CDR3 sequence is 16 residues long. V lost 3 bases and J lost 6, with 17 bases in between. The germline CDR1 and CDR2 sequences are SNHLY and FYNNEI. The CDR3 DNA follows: TGTGCCAGCAGTGACAGACTGCCAGGGGTGGCCGGGGAGCTGTTTTTT. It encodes CASSDRLPGVAGELFF.

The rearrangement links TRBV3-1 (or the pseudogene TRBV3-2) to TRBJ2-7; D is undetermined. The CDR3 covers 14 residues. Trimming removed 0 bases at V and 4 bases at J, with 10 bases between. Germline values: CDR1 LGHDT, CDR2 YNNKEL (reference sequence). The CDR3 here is CASSQDDTVYEQYF. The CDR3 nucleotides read TGTGCCAGCAGCCAAGATGATACAGTTTACGAGCAGTACTTC.

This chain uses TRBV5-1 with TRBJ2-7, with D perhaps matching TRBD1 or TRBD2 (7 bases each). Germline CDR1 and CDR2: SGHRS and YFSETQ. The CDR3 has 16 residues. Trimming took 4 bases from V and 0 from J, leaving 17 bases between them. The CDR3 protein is CASSGQPRGGSYEQYF. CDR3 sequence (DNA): TGCGCCAGCAGCGGCCAACCCAGGGGGGGCTCCTACGAGCAGTACTTC.

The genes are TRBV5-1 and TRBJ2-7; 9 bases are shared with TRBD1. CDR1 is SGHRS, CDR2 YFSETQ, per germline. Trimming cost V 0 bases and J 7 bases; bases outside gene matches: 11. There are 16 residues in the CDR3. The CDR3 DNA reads TGCGCCAGCAGCTTGGCCAGCGGACAGGGGCTTAGTGAGCAGTACTTC. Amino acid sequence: CASSLASGQGLSEQYF.

The chain's CDR3 is CASSLKSRVFNEKLFF. CDR3 bases: TGTGCCAGCAGTTTAAAGTCTCGGGTATTTAATGAAAAACTGTTTTTT. V and J are TRBV27 and TRBJ1-4; D remains unclear. Germline values: CDR1 MNHEY, CDR2 SMNVEV (reference sequence). The CDR3 extends over 16 amino acids. V was clipped by 2 bases and J by 4 bases, with 14 bases between them.

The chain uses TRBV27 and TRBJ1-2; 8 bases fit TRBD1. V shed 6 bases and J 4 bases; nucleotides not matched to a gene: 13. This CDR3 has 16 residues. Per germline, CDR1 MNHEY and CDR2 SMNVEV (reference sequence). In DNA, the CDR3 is TGTGCCAGCAGCCCTAGGGGCGGACAGGGACTCTATGGCTACACCTTC. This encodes CASSPRGGQGLYGYTF.

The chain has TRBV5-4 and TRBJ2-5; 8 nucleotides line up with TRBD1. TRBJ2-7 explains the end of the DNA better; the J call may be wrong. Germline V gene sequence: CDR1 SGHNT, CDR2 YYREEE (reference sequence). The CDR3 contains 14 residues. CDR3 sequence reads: CASSRRDRPYEQYF. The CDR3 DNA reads TGTGCCAGCAGCCGCAGGGACAGGCCCTACGAGCAGTACTTC.

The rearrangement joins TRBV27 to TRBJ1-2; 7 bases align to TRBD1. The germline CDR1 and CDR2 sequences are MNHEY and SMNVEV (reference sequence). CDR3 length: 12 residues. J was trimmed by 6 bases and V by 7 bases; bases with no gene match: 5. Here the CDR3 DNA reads TGTGCCAGCAAGTCGGGGACAGATGGCTACACCTTC. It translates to CASKSGTDGYTF.

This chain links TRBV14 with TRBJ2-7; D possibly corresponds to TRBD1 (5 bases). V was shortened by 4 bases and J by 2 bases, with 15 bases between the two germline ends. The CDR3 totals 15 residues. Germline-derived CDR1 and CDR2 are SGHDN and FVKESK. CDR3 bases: TGTGCCAGCAGCCTACAGGCAGGCAGCGCCTACGAGCAGTACTTC. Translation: CASSLQAGSAYEQYF. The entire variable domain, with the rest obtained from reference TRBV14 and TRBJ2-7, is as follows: EAGVTQFPSHSVIEKGQTVTLRCDPISGHDNLYWYRRVMGKEIKFLLHFVKESKQDESGMPNNRFLAERTGGTYSTLKVQPAELEDSGVYFCASSLQAGSAYEQYFGPGTRLTVT.

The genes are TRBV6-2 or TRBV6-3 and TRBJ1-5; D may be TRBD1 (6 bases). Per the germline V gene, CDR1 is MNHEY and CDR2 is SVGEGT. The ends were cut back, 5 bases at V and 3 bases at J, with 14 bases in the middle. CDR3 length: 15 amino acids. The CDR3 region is CASSELWGPNQPQHF. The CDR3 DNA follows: TGTGCCAGCAGTGAGCTTTGGGGGCCCAATCAGCCCCAGCATTTT.

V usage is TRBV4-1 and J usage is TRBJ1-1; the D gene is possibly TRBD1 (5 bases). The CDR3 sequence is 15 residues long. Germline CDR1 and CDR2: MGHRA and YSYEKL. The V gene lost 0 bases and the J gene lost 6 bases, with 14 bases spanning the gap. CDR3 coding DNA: TGCGCCAGCAGCCAAGATGCGACTCCCAGGGCTGAAGCTTTCTTT. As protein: CASSQDATPRAEAFF.

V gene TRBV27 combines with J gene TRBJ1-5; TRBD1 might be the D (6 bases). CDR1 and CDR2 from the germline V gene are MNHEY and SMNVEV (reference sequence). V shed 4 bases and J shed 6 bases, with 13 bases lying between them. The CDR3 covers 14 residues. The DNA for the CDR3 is TGTGCCAGCAGTTGGATCAGGGGCGCTCAGCCCCAGCATTTT. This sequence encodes CASSWIRGAQPQHF.